The rows below give T cell receptor beta chains drawn from one sample of a study of blood T cell repertoires in COVID-19. Clones were sequenced by immunoSEQ multiplex PCR, and TCRdb holds only the in-frame ones, with some missing. Found here are around 350,000 clones, more than 85% of them singletons; the top ten hold less than 3.5%. Sequenced: peripheral blood. These receptors all come from a human donor in a cohort sampled during active COVID-19. Each CDR3 is given with its conserved first and last residue. A D gene is named only where the DNA matches it firmly. Not all rows give a size; the values are once, few, many and, for expanded clones, a class.

size	V	D	J	CDR3	DNA
NA	TRBV7-3	NA	TRBJ2-1	CASSPTGRVERYNEQFF	TGTGCCAGCAGCCCCACCGGGCGGGTCGAGCGTTACAATGAGCAGTTCTTC
NA	TRBV7-6	NA	TRBJ1-6	CASSLDGNSPLHF	TGTGCCAGCAGCTTAGACGGGAATTCACCCCTCCACTTT
NA	TRBV6-5	TRBD1	TRBJ2-1	CASRRQGSYNEQFF	TGTGCCAGCAGAAGACAGGGCTCCTACAATGAGCAGTTCTTC
NA	TRBV19	NA	TRBJ2-5	CASSIDRIQETQYF	TGTGCCAGTAGTATCGACAGGATCCAAGAGACCCAGTACTTC
NA	TRBV2	NA	TRBJ2-3	CASSEAGAGGTDTQYF	TGTGCCAGCAGTGAAGCGGGGGCGGGGGGCACAGATACGCAGTATTTT
NA	TRBV18	NA	TRBJ2-4	CASSLRSDRTKNIQYF	TGTGCCAGCTCTCTGAGATCGGACAGAACCAAAAACATTCAGTACTTC
NA	TRBV18	TRBD1	TRBJ1-4	CASSRDSDYEKLFF	TGTGCCAGCTCAAGGGACAGTGATTATGAAAAACTGTTTTTT
NA	TRBV30	NA	TRBJ1-2	CAWSPQGYYGYTF	TGTGCCTGGAGTCCACAGGGTTACTATGGCTACACCTTC
few	TRBV7-9	NA	TRBJ1-1	CASSLVLGVETEAFF	TGTGCCAGCAGCTTAGTTCTGGGAGTGGAGACTGAAGCTTTCTTT
NA	TRBV5-6	NA	TRBJ1-2	CASSSYRGSNYGYTF	TGTGCCAGCAGCAGCTATAGGGGATCTAACTATGGCTACACCTTC
NA	TRBV6-4	TRBD2	TRBJ2-3	CASSDGLAGGADTQYF	TGTGCCAGCAGTGACGGACTAGCGGGAGGTGCAGATACGCAGTATTTT
once	TRBV3-1/TRBV3-2	NA	TRBJ2-1	CASSQGYPGYNEQFF	TGTGCCAGCAGCCAAGGCTACCCCGGCTACAATGAGCAGTTCTTC
NA	TRBV3-1/TRBV3-2	TRBD2	TRBJ2-1	CASSQAGTSMYEQFF	TGTGCCAGCAGCCAAGCCGGGACTAGCATGTATGAGCAGTTCTTC
NA	TRBV24-1	TRBD2	TRBJ2-2	CATSPLTSGSFDTGELFF	TGTGCCACCAGTCCCCTGACTAGCGGGAGTTTCGATACCGGGGAGCTGTTTTTT
NA	TRBV2	NA	TRBJ2-5	CASSESGARQETQYF	TGTGCCAGCAGTGAGTCTGGGGCCCGGCAAGAGACCCAGTACTTC
NA	TRBV18	TRBD1	TRBJ2-7	CASSPGQASTW	TGTGCCAGCTCACCCGGACAGGCCTCGACTTGG
once	TRBV27	TRBD1	TRBJ2-2	CASRLPWTGVNTGELFF	TGTGCCAGCAGGCTACCTTGGACAGGGGTAAACACCGGGGAGCTGTTTTTT
NA	TRBV18	TRBD2	TRBJ2-7	CASSPQQDVFGTRGPSSYEQYF	TGTGCCAGCTCCCCACAACAAGACGTTTTCGGGACTAGAGGGCCCAGCTCCTACGAGCAGTACTTC
NA	TRBV6-6	TRBD1	TRBJ2-7	CASSLSRDRAYEQYF	TGTGCCAGCAGTTTAAGCCGGGACAGAGCCTACGAGCAGTACTTC
NA	TRBV2	TRBD2	TRBJ2-7	CAGIAGGMSYEQYF	TGTGCGGGGATAGCGGGAGGGATGTCCTACGAGCAGTACTTC
NA	TRBV10-3	TRBD1	TRBJ1-6	CAISYGQAGNSPLHF	TGTGCCATCAGTTACGGACAGGCAGGGAATTCACCCCTCCACTTT
NA	TRBV6-5	TRBD1	TRBJ2-2	CASSVGTGYTGELFF	TGTGCCAGCAGCGTCGGGACAGGGTACACCGGGGAGCTGTTTTTT
NA	TRBV6-6	TRBD1	TRBJ1-4	CASRPRGLGEKLFF	TGTGCCAGCAGGCCCAGGGGGCTAGGGGAAAAACTGTTTTTT
NA	TRBV5-1	NA	TRBJ1-2	CASRGGAANYGYTF	TGCGCCAGTAGGGGAGGGGCCGCCAACTATGGCTACACCTTC
NA	TRBV19	NA	TRBJ2-7	CASSIMANPRYEQYF	TGTGCCAGTAGTATTATGGCCAATCCTCGTTACGAGCAGTACTTC
NA	TRBV5-1	NA	TRBJ2-1	CASTHGSRSPHNEQFF	TGCGCCAGCACCCACGGTTCGAGGAGTCCTCACAATGAGCAGTTCTTC
NA	TRBV5-1	TRBD1	TRBJ1-1	CASSSGQRTEAFF	TGCGCCAGCAGTTCGGGACAGCGCACTGAAGCTTTCTTT
NA	TRBV5-1	NA	TRBJ2-7	CASSVEASHEQYF	TGCGCCAGCAGCGTCGAAGCGTCCCACGAGCAGTACTTC
NA	TRBV19	NA	TRBJ2-1	CASSIDREVKQFF	TGTGCCAGTAGTATTGACAGGGAGGTTAAGCAGTTCTTC
NA	TRBV6-4	NA	TRBJ2-7	CASSETGTPDHEQYF	TGTGCCAGCAGTGAGACCGGGACACCGGACCACGAGCAGTACTTC
NA	TRBV2	NA	TRBJ2-5	CASSEGGFRETQYF	TGTGCCAGCTCCGAGGGGGGGTTCCGGGAGACCCAGTACTTC
NA	TRBV4-2	NA	TRBJ2-2	CASSQDRRVTGELFF	TGTGCCAGCAGCCAAGATCGACGGGTTACCGGGGAGCTGTTTTTT
NA	TRBV21-1	NA	TRBJ1-5	CASTPKGDQPQHF	TGTGCCAGCACCCCGAAAGGGGATCAGCCCCAGCATTTT
NA	TRBV7-7	TRBD2	TRBJ2-5	CASSLALAGGQETQYF	TGTGCTAGCAGCTTAGCGCTAGCGGGGGGGCAGGAGACCCAGTACTTC
NA	TRBV6-5	TRBD1	TRBJ2-7	CASSRNRGHEQYF	TGTGCCAGCAGTCGGAACAGGGGCCACGAGCAGTACTTC
NA	TRBV7-8	NA	TRBJ2-2	CASSFDRPQTSGGELFF	TGTGCCAGCAGCTTCGACAGGCCCCAAACGTCGGGCGGGGAGCTGTTTTTT
once	TRBV30	NA	TRBJ1-2	CAWSRTDSGYTF	TGTGCCTGGAGCCGGACGGACTCAGGCTACACCTTC
NA	TRBV12-3/TRBV12-4	NA	TRBJ2-3	CASSLPADTQYF	TGTGCCAGCAGTTTACCGGCAGATACGCAGTATTTT
NA	TRBV3-1/TRBV3-2	NA	TRBJ2-5	CASSREETQYF	TGTGCCAGCAGCCGGGAGGAGACCCAGTACTTC
NA	TRBV29-1	NA	TRBJ1-4	CSVEDRASEEKLFF	TGCAGCGTTGAAGACAGGGCATCGGAAGAAAAACTGTTTTTT
NA	TRBV5-1	TRBD2	TRBJ2-3	CASSLGGLADTSTDTQYF	TGCGCCAGCAGCTTGGGTGGACTAGCGGATACTAGCACAGATACGCAGTATTTT
NA	TRBV6-6	TRBD1	TRBJ1-6	CASSRQGTSYNSPLHF	TGTGCCAGCAGTCGACAGGGAACCTCCTATAATTCACCCCTCCACTTT
NA	TRBV10-3	NA	TRBJ1-1	CAISEAGTKNTEAFF	TGTGCCATCAGTGAAGCCGGGACAAAGAACACTGAAGCTTTCTTT
NA	TRBV24-1	TRBD1	TRBJ2-2	CATSEPRQGRYTGELFF	TGTGCCACCAGTGAACCGAGACAGGGCAGGTACACCGGGGAGCTGTTTTTT
NA	TRBV6-6	NA	TRBJ2-2	CASSYPFAGELFF	TGTGCCAGCAGTTACCCGTTTGCCGGGGAGCTGTTTTTT
once	TRBV28	NA	TRBJ2-7	CASSNSGLPIIQSYEQYF	TGTGCCAGCAGCAACTCAGGGCTTCCTATCATTCAATCCTACGAGCAGTACTTC
NA	TRBV30	TRBD2	TRBJ2-3	CAWTTWTSHADTQYF	TGTGCCTGGACCACATGGACTAGCCACGCAGATACGCAGTATTTT
NA	TRBV10-3	TRBD2	TRBJ2-7	CAIRVAGELSYEQYF	TGTGCCATCAGGGTAGCGGGAGAGCTCTCCTACGAGCAGTACTTC
NA	TRBV6-2/TRBV6-3	NA	TRBJ2-5	CASSYPFRGRQETQYF	TGTGCCAGCAGTTACCCTTTCCGCGGCCGCCAAGAGACCCAGTACTTC
NA	TRBV25-1	NA	TRBJ2-5	CASSGTSSKYQETQYF	TGTGCCAGCAGTGGCACTAGCTCTAAGTACCAAGAGACCCAGTACTTC
NA	TRBV19	NA	TRBJ1-1	CASSIGRVNTEAFF	TGTGCCAGTAGTATTGGCAGGGTGAACACTGAAGCTTTCTTT
NA	TRBV5-6	TRBD2	TRBJ2-3	CASSSGLAGITDTQYF	TGTGCCAGCAGCTCTGGACTAGCGGGGATCACAGATACGCAGTATTTT
NA	TRBV5-6	TRBD2	TRBJ2-7	CASSLAGGPYEQYF	TGTGCCAGCAGCTTGGCGGGAGGTCCCTACGAGCAGTACTTC
NA	TRBV7-3	TRBD1	TRBJ2-1	CASSPDRYNEQFF	TGTGCCAGCAGCCCGGACAGGTACAATGAGCAGTTCTTC